The present entry profiles one TCR beta chain with its context. Its antigen is as yet unknown. The source of the sample is a study of blood T cells in healthy people across ages. Findings and limits, study-wide: Calculation of diversity from one million T cells yielded estimates considered to be underestimates.

Every sample gave at least 5.5 micrograms of total RNA when it was extracted. The length of the CDR3 is 14 residues. Trimming took off 3 bases at V and 2 bases at J, with 11 bases between the two ends. From germline, CDR1 is DFQATT and CDR2 SNEGSKA (reference sequence). PCR was performed a second time for about 7 to 11 cycles using a sample-barcoded 5' primer and a J-beta primer mix. TCRdb used MiXCR to reprocess the 5' RACE reads, holding one entry per CDR3 protein. The sample records roughly 1.5 million distinct CDR3 sequences, roughly two fifths being singletons. This TCR was recovered from a woman aged 18-35 years in good health. Sequenced: blood. The J gene is TRBJ2-1, the V gene TRBV20-1, with D possibly matching TRBD2 (6 bases). The CDR3: CSARRGNAYNEQFF. The CDR3 region has the DNA TGCAGTGCTAGGCGGGGAAATGCCTACAATGAGCAGTTCTTC.